This passage covers 2 T cell receptor beta chains from one sample sequenced in a study of shared clonotypes between healthy human individuals. Data came from immunoSEQ multiplex PCR; TCRdb stores just in-frame clones and leaves some out. The table records about 2.4 million clones, under 95% of them present only once. Sequencing was performed on naive CD4+ T cells from PBMCs. Specified subset: CD45RA+ positively selected. These receptors came from a man between 18 and 35 years old in good health. Some clones in this sample may be carry-over from other donors' samples.

The chain carries TRBV4-2 and TRBJ1-2, with D tentatively TRBD1 (6 bases). This CDR3 has 15 residues. Deletions cut 0 bases from V and 2 bases from J, with 10 bases between. Germline CDR1 reads LGHNA; CDR2 reads YNFKEQ. This chain's CDR3 is CASSQETGRNYGYTF. For the CDR3, the DNA is TGTGCCAGCAGCCAAGAAACAGGGAGGAACTATGGCTACACCTTC.

The chain employs TRBV5-1 and TRBJ2-3, with 12 bases fitting TRBD2. In germline, CDR1 is SGHRS, CDR2 YFSETQ. The length of the CDR3 is 17 residues. Trimming removed 4 bases from V and 4 bases from J; junction bases left unmatched: 10. DNA for the CDR3: TGCGCCAGCAGCCTAGCGGGAGGGGCCTTTGGCTCAGATACGCAGTATTTT. Translation gives CASSLAGGAFGSDTQYF.